This T cell receptor (beta chain) was obtained from a study of shared T cell receptors in the human thymus. Data came from immunoSEQ multiplex PCR; TCRdb stores just in-frame clones and leaves some out. The table records roughly 500,000 clones, about four fifths of them present only once. In germline, CDR1 is LGHNA, CDR2 YSLEER. The V and J ends lost 4 bases and 0 bases respectively, with 16 bases between them. This CDR3 is 17 amino acids long. Separately, the same data were catalogued under a study of human thymus T cells.

This TCR derives from a boy in the first two years of life with a congenital heart defect. The chain links TRBV4-3 to TRBJ2-4; D possibly corresponds to TRBD2 (6 bases). The sample was thymocytes. The CDR3 DNA follows: TGCGCCAGCAGCCGCGGACCCCGGGAGCCAGCCAAAAACATTCAGTACTTC. Protein: CASSRGPREPAKNIQYF.